These 23 T cell receptor beta chains share one sample of origin, sequenced in a study of cytomegalovirus exposure and HLA in healthy donors. The PCR contained 60 Vbeta and 13 Jbeta primers. Some clones are missing from TCRdb's copy, which holds only in-frame ones; the method was immunoSEQ multiplex PCR. The repertoire holds 240,000 or so clones, approximately 81% seen once, with about 7.5% in the top ten. Specimen: PBMCs. The receptors were gathered from a woman aged 55-69 years in good health and CMV-seropositive.

This sequence joins TRBV5-4 and TRBJ2-7, with 7 nucleotides matching TRBD1. J lost 0 bases, V lost 4 bases, and 4 bases had no gene match. This CDR3 has 14 residues. The germline gives CDR1 SGHNT, CDR2 YYREEE (reference sequence). The CDR3 coding sequence is TGTGCCAGCAGCAGTCGGACAGGCTCCTACGAGCAGTACTTC. This encodes CASSSRTGSYEQYF.

The chain has TRBV4-2 and TRBJ2-2; a weak D match, TRBD2 (6 bases). This CDR3 is 16 amino acids long. Trimming took 0 bases from V and 6 from J, leaving 14 bases between them. The V gene's germline CDR1 is LGHNA and CDR2 YNFKEQ. The CDR3 coding sequence is TGTGCCAGCAGCCAAGACCCACTAGGAGGGGCCGGGGAGCTGTTTTTT. Protein product: CASSQDPLGGAGELFF.

The rearrangement links TRBV27 to TRBJ2-7; D is unclear. From germline, CDR1 is MNHEY and CDR2 SMNVEV (reference sequence). The CDR3 is 13 amino acids. V was pared by 8 bases and J by 0 bases, with 11 bases between. The CDR3 DNA is TGTGCCAGCGGCCCGACAAGCTCCTACGAGCAGTACTTC. This codes for CASGPTSSYEQYF.

The rearrangement uses TRBV5-1 and TRBJ1-3; 9 nucleotides align to TRBD1. V dropped 5 bases and J dropped 0; count of bases not matched to a gene: 15. This CDR3 contains 19 residues. Germline-derived CDR1 and CDR2 are SGHRS and YFSETQ. The CDR3 loop reads CASSPGTGPTRLSGNTIYF. The DNA for the CDR3 is TGCGCCAGCAGTCCCGGGACAGGGCCTACGCGTCTCTCTGGAAACACCATATATTTT.

The chain employs TRBV4-1 and TRBJ2-1; D possibly corresponds to TRBD2 (6 bases). The CDR3 is 19 residues long. CDR1 MGHRA and CDR2 YSYEKL come from the germline V gene. V lost 0 bases to trimming and J lost 0 bases, with 18 bases between them. CDR3 DNA: TGCGCCAGCAGCCAAGAACCGGCGGGACGAGTAAGCTCCTACAATGAGCAGTTCTTC. It is translated as CASSQEPAGRVSSYNEQFF.

A word on this clone: One junction end disagrees with the germline gene, perhaps due to a read error. The chain combines TRBV7-9 with TRBJ1-4; TRBD1 agrees at 7 bases. Germline CDR1 is SEHNR and CDR2 is FQNEAQ (reference sequence). The CDR3 has 16 residues. CDR3 loop: CSSSPQGISTNEKLFF. The CDR3 DNA sequence: TGTTCCAGCAGCCCACAGGGGATTTCAACTAATGAAAAACTGTTTTTT.

This clone has just a few counts. The rearrangement joins TRBV5-1 to TRBJ2-5; D is perhaps TRBD1 (5 bases). Trimming removed 2 bases from V and 5 bases from J, with 13 bases in between. Germline V gene sequence: CDR1 SGHRS, CDR2 YFSETQ. This CDR3 spans 14 amino acids. The chain's CDR3 is CASSLKARDETQYF. The CDR3 bases are TGCGCCAGCAGCTTAAAAGCCAGGGATGAGACCCAGTACTTC.

The chain is built from TRBV7-3 and TRBJ2-1, with TRBD2 identical over 10 bases. This CDR3 is built from 15 residues. J lost 4 bases, V lost 5 bases, and 5 bases had no gene match. Germline V CDR1 and CDR2: SGHTA, FQGTGA. This CDR3 reads CASSQLAGGYNEQFF. The CDR3 DNA reads as TGTGCCAGCAGCCAATTAGCGGGAGGTTACAATGAGCAGTTCTTC.

This clone was counted between two and nine times. The chain joins TRBV6-5 to TRBJ2-2; 9 bases agree with TRBD1. V lost 2 bases, J lost 5 bases, and 6 bases stayed unmatched. Germline CDR1 and CDR2: MNHEY and SVGAGI. The CDR3 covers 16 residues. This CDR3 is CASSYGTGGWTGELFF. In nucleotides, the CDR3 is TGTGCCAGCAGTTACGGAACAGGGGGCTGGACCGGGGAGCTGTTTTTT.

V and J are TRBV7-3 and TRBJ2-1, with 7 bases that match TRBD2. Per germline, CDR1 SGHTA and CDR2 FQGTGA. V gave up 5 bases and J gave up 1 base; unmatched junction bases: 8. The CDR3 runs 16 residues. The CDR3 nucleotides are TGTGCCAGCAGCCACCCCCTAGCGGAATCCTACAATGAGCAGTTCTTC. As protein: CASSHPLAESYNEQFF.

The count of this clone is one. This chain links TRBV19 with TRBJ2-7; 9 bases are shared with TRBD2. The CDR3 consists of 15 residues. The V and J ends lost 0 bases and 3 bases, in that order; junction bases with no gene match: 3. Germline V lookup: CDR1 LNHDA, CDR2 SQIVND (reference sequence). CDR3 sequence reads: CASSIESSGIYEQYF. CDR3 sequence (DNA): TGTGCCAGTAGTATAGAGTCTAGCGGGATCTACGAGCAGTACTTC. The full variable domain, completed using reference TRBV19 and TRBJ2-7, is DGGITQSPKYLFRKEGQNVTLSCEQNLNHDAMYWYRQDPGQGLRLIYYSQIVNDFQKGDIAEGYSVSREKKESFPLTVTSAQKNPTAFYLCASSIESSGIYEQYFGPGTRLTVT.

This chain links TRBV11-2 with TRBJ1-1; 9 bases agree with TRBD1. This CDR3 comprises 15 residues. V was pared by 5 bases and J by 5 bases, with 9 bases of the junction left unmatched. CDR1 is SGHAT and CDR2 is FQNNGV in the germline V gene. CDR3 coding DNA: TGTGCCAGCAGCGGTTACCGGGACAGGGAAACTGAAGCTTTCTTT. Translation gives CASSGYRDRETEAFF.

J is TRBJ1-5 and V is TRBV19; 10 bases map to TRBD1. Germline assignment: CDR1 LNHDA and CDR2 SQIVND (reference sequence). After removal of 9 bases from V and 2 bases from J, the junction contained 4 bases not matched to a gene. This CDR3 spans 14 amino acids. The CDR3 DNA reads as TGTGCCAGCGCCGGGACAGGGGGCAATCAGCCCCAGCATTTT. Amino acids: CASAGTGGNQPQHF. The whole variable domain, remainder taken from reference TRBV19 and TRBJ1-5, is DGGITQSPKYLFRKEGQNVTLSCEQNLNHDAMYWYRQDPGQGLRLIYYSQIVNDFQKGDIAEGYSVSREKKESFPLTVTSAQKNPTAFYLCASAGTGGNQPQHFGDGTRLSIL.

The V and J genes are TRBV5-1 and TRBJ2-3; D is possibly TRBD2 (6 bases). Trimming took off 4 bases at V and 5 bases at J, with 14 bases between the two ends. This CDR3 is built from 14 residues. Per the germline V gene, CDR1 is SGHRS and CDR2 is YFSETQ. The DNA for the CDR3 is TGCGCCAGCAGCCGGGACTCCCCCATAGATACGCAGTATTTT. It codes for CASSRDSPIDTQYF.

The V gene is TRBV18, the J gene TRBJ1-1; no clear D. Germline CDR1 reads KGHSH; CDR2 reads LQKENI. This CDR3 region has 13 residues. With 0 bases removed from V and 2 bases from J, the gap between germline ends came to 4 bases. The CDR3 sequence is CASSPPVNTEAFF. CDR3 bases: TGTGCCAGCTCACCACCCGTAAACACTGAAGCTTTCTTT.

V usage is TRBV19 and J usage is TRBJ2-5; D not certain. The V gene lost 3 bases and the J gene lost 2 bases, with 10 bases spanning the gap. CDR1 is LNHDA and CDR2 is SQIVND in the germline V gene (reference sequence). This CDR3 is built from 14 residues. The CDR3 here is CASSIATRQETQYF. The CDR3 bases are TGTGCCAGTAGTATCGCTACGAGACAAGAGACCCAGTACTTC.

The count of this clone is one. The chain carries TRBV6-5 and TRBJ2-4; 8 bases fit TRBD1. V lost 2 bases, J lost 7 bases, and 4 bases stayed unmatched. This CDR3 comprises 14 residues. Germline V gene data show CDR1 as MNHEY and CDR2 as SVGAGI. The CDR3 DNA reads as TGTGCCAGCAGTTACAGACAGGGGAGGAACATTCAGTACTTC. Translated: CASSYRQGRNIQYF.

The rearrangement links TRBV6-5 to TRBJ2-1, with TRBD2 matching 9 bases. CDR1 MNHEY and CDR2 SVGAGI come from the germline V gene. V lost 8 bases, J lost 4 bases, and 6 bases stayed unmatched. The CDR3 has 14 amino acids. The CDR3, as DNA: TGTGCCAGCGCCTCTAGCGGGGATTACAATGAGCAGTTCTTC. This encodes CASASSGDYNEQFF.

The CDR3 bases are TGCGCCAGCAGCCCAGGGAGGGGGAATGGCTACACCTTC. Protein sequence: CASSPGRGNGYTF. This sequence joins TRBV4-1 and TRBJ1-2, with D perhaps matching TRBD1 (6 bases). The germline V gene encodes CDR1 MGHRA and CDR2 YSYEKL. Trimming left V 4 bases short and J 6 bases short, with 12 bases between. This CDR3 contains 13 residues.

The chain recombines TRBV5-1 with TRBJ1-3; TRBD1 is a possible D gene (6 bases). This CDR3 region has 15 residues. The germline gives CDR1 SGHRS, CDR2 YFSETQ. V was trimmed by 3 bases and J by 2 bases, leaving 12 bases between them. The CDR3 bases are TGCGCCAGCAGCTGGATCGGGGACACTGGAAACACCATATATTTT. It codes for CASSWIGDTGNTIYF.

CDR3 in DNA: TGTGCCAGCAAGCTCAAAGGGACTCTCTCCTACGAGCAGTACTTC. Translating it yields CASKLKGTLSYEQYF. The gene calls are TRBV5-6 and TRBJ2-7; TRBD2 is a possible D gene (6 bases). The V end was cut by 6 bases, the J end by 0 bases, with 16 bases between. Germline V CDR1 and CDR2: SGHDT, YYEEEE. CDR3 size: 15 residues.

This clone was counted a single time. The chain joins TRBV5-1 to TRBJ1-2; tentatively, D is TRBD1 (5 bases). V dropped 3 bases and J dropped 6 bases, with 18 bases sitting between them. Germline V CDR1 and CDR2: SGHRS, YFSETQ. This CDR3 is 15 amino acids long. The CDR3 is CASSYAETPRDGYTF. CDR3 coding DNA: TGCGCCAGCAGCTACGCAGAGACTCCCAGGGATGGCTACACCTTC.

V usage is TRBV4-1 and J usage is TRBJ2-2, with D perhaps matching TRBD1 (6 bases). The CDR3 consists of 15 residues. Trimming removed 0 bases at V and 4 bases at J, with 9 bases between. From germline, CDR1 is MGHRA and CDR2 YSYEKL. Here the CDR3 reads CASSQDRDITGELFF. CDR3 sequence (DNA): TGCGCCAGCAGCCAAGACCGGGACATCACCGGGGAGCTGTTTTTT.